This is a list of T cell receptor beta chains from one sample in a study of radiation and T cells in renal cell carcinoma. Sequencing used immunoSEQ multiplex PCR; TCRdb keeps in-frame clones, though not all of them. Of about 130,000 clones in the sample, about four fifths are singletons; the top ten hold about 5.3%. The source material was blood, sampled from a patient whose treatment included radiotherapy and nephrectomy. The receptors stem from a man aged 45-60 years with renal cell carcinoma. Each CDR3 is given with its conserved first and last residue. D genes are given only for firm matches.

d_call: -; v_call: TRBV5-1; j_call: TRBJ2-3; cdr3_aa: CASFKIPGGTDTQYF
d_call: -; v_call: TRBV9; j_call: TRBJ2-3; cdr3_aa: CASSVEGGTDTQYF
d_call: TRBD1; v_call: TRBV27; j_call: TRBJ2-7; cdr3_aa: CASSQRDRGSQAYEQYF
d_call: TRBD2; v_call: TRBV6-5; j_call: TRBJ2-5; cdr3_aa: CASSLLAGETQYF
d_call: -; v_call: TRBV7-2; j_call: TRBJ1-2; cdr3_aa: CASSLDRGPYGYTF
d_call: -; v_call: TRBV4-2; j_call: TRBJ2-1; cdr3_aa: CASSQVRASENEQFF
d_call: TRBD1; v_call: TRBV5-1; j_call: TRBJ2-1; cdr3_aa: CASSNTGGSYNEQFF
d_call: -; v_call: TRBV19; j_call: TRBJ1-3; cdr3_aa: CASSIEGVSGNTIYF
d_call: -; v_call: TRBV7-9; j_call: TRBJ1-6; cdr3_aa: CASSLQDTPNSPLHF
d_call: -; v_call: TRBV7-2; j_call: TRBJ1-2; cdr3_aa: CASSTYQGFNGYTF
d_call: -; v_call: TRBV29-1; j_call: TRBJ2-4; cdr3_aa: CSVDVQGNIQYF
d_call: -; v_call: TRBV6-5; j_call: TRBJ1-1; cdr3_aa: CASSLGGPPNTEAFF
d_call: TRBD1; v_call: TRBV6-6; j_call: TRBJ1-5; cdr3_aa: CASSYPTGNQPQHF
d_call: -; v_call: TRBV6-1; j_call: TRBJ2-7; cdr3_aa: CASSEAAVYEQYF
d_call: TRBD1; v_call: TRBV7-8; j_call: TRBJ2-7; cdr3_aa: CASSLTGGIYEQYF
d_call: TRBD2; v_call: TRBV11-1; j_call: TRBJ2-5; cdr3_aa: CASSLSGRVTETQYF
d_call: -; v_call: TRBV2; j_call: TRBJ1-3; cdr3_aa: CASSEASGSGNTIYF
d_call: TRBD2; v_call: TRBV6-1; j_call: TRBJ2-7; cdr3_aa: CASSELLAGGDYEQYF
d_call: TRBD1; v_call: TRBV4-1; j_call: TRBJ1-4; cdr3_aa: CASSQGRDRYNEKLFF
d_call: -; v_call: TRBV19; j_call: TRBJ1-2; cdr3_aa: CASSTTGYYGYTF
d_call: -; v_call: TRBV18; j_call: TRBJ2-1; cdr3_aa: CASSPPGGSYNEQFF
d_call: -; v_call: TRBV7-9; j_call: TRBJ1-5; cdr3_aa: CASSLDLRAQHF
d_call: TRBD1; v_call: TRBV7-3; j_call: TRBJ2-5; cdr3_aa: CASSLGRDRVETQYF
d_call: -; v_call: TRBV5-1; j_call: TRBJ2-7; cdr3_aa: CASSLKSEGGYEQYF
d_call: TRBD2; v_call: TRBV11-2; j_call: TRBJ2-7; cdr3_aa: CASSSSNIAGALYEQYF
d_call: -; v_call: TRBV30; j_call: TRBJ1-4; cdr3_aa: CAWSDRTNEKLFF
d_call: -; v_call: TRBV6-5; j_call: TRBJ2-5; cdr3_aa: CASSYGGLQETQYF
d_call: -; v_call: TRBV5-1; j_call: TRBJ1-5; cdr3_aa: CASSLEGYQPQHF
d_call: TRBD1; v_call: TRBV4-2; j_call: TRBJ1-1; cdr3_aa: CASSQDKDRARTEAFF
d_call: -; v_call: TRBV6-5; j_call: TRBJ1-1; cdr3_aa: CASTPGDPNTEAFF
d_call: -; v_call: TRBV6-5; j_call: TRBJ1-1; cdr3_aa: CASKVGGGGTEAFF
d_call: -; v_call: TRBV25-1; j_call: TRBJ1-5; cdr3_aa: CASSDTGSNQPQHF
d_call: -; v_call: TRBV9; j_call: TRBJ1-4; cdr3_aa: CASSVGTGEKLFF
d_call: -; v_call: TRBV4-1; j_call: TRBJ2-1; cdr3_aa: CASSQPIPRGRNKVEQFF